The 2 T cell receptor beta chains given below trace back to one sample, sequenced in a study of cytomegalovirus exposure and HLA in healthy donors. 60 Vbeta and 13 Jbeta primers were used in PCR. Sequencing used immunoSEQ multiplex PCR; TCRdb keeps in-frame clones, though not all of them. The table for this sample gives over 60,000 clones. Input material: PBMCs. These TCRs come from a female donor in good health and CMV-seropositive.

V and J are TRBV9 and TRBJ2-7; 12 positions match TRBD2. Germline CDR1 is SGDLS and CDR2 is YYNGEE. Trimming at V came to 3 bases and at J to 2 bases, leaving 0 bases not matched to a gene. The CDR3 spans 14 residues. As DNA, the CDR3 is TGTGCCAGCAGCGGGACTAGCGGGACCTACGAGCAGTACTTC. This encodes CASSGTSGTYEQYF.

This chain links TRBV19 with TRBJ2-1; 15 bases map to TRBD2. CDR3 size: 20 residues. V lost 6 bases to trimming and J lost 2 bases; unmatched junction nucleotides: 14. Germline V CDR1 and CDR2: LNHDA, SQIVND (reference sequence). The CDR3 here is CASSPIPGLAGGPTYNEQFF. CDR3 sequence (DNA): TGTGCCAGTAGCCCAATCCCCGGACTAGCGGGAGGGCCGACCTACAATGAGCAGTTCTTC. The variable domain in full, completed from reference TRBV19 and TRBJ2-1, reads DGGITQSPKYLFRKEGQNVTLSCEQNLNHDAMYWYRQDPGQGLRLIYYSQIVNDFQKGDIAEGYSVSREKKESFPLTVTSAQKNPTAFYLCASSPIPGLAGGPTYNEQFFGPGTRLTVL.